Here is one T cell receptor (beta chain) with its context. Profiled with immunoSEQ multiplex PCR; TCRdb holds only in-frame clones, not every one. This sample yields 39,000 or so clones, of which about 90% are seen a single time; about 9.1% belongs to the top ten. The record originates from a study of T cell changes during pregnancy in multiple sclerosis. This CDR3 is built from 14 residues. Germline values: CDR1 MNHEY, CDR2 SMNVEV (reference sequence). The trim removed 5 bases at V and 3 bases at J, leaving 7 bases unmatched. The source of this sequence is a female donor with multiple sclerosis, enrolled in a pregnancy study. Sequencing was performed on CD8+ T cells from peripheral blood mononuclear cells, taken in the first trimester of pregnancy. V and J are TRBV27 and TRBJ2-7; the match to TRBD2 covers 7 bases. The CDR3 reads CASSTQAGIYEQYF. The CDR3, as DNA: TGTGCCAGCAGTACCCAAGCGGGAATCTACGAGCAGTACTTC.